What follows are 21 T cell receptor beta chains derived from one specimen sequenced in a study of shared clonotypes between healthy human individuals. The table came from immunoSEQ multiplex PCR; TCRdb's copy has only in-frame clones and leaves some out. The sample yields under 1,100,000 clones, approximately 68% seen once. Sequences were obtained from memory CD4+ T cells sorted from blood. Described subset: CD45RA-negative fraction. The receptor source for this set is a man younger than 30 in good health.

This clone was detected only a few times. This sequence joins TRBV12-1 and TRBJ2-3; the D call in the table, TRBD2, was not verified against the DNA. TRBV12-1 is an annotated pseudogene. This CDR3 comprises 14 residues. In DNA, the CDR3 is TGTGCCGGAGGGGGGGGAGGGCCTGATGATACGCAGTATTTT. Protein product: CAGGGGGPDDTQYF.

V usage is TRBV5-1 and J usage is TRBJ2-3; D is unclear. The CDR3 is 14 residues long. Between the trimmed V and J ends, which lost 7 bases and 0 bases, there was a span of 12 bases. Germline values: CDR1 SGHRS, CDR2 YFSETQ. The CDR3 reads CASRPGRSTDTQYF. CDR3 in DNA: TGCGCCAGCCGTCCAGGAAGGAGCACAGATACGCAGTATTTT.

This chain links TRBV28 with TRBJ2-2; unclear D gene. The germline V and J ends were trimmed by 6 bases and 7 bases, with 9 bases remaining between them. Germline CDR1 reads MDHEN; CDR2 reads SYDVKM. The CDR3 sequence is 12 residues long. The CDR3 sequence: CASRHKGGELFF. CDR3 nucleotides: TGTGCCAGCAGGCATAAGGGCGGGGAGCTGTTTTTT.

The chain employs TRBV10-3 and TRBJ2-1, with D perhaps TRBD1 (5 bases). CDR3 length equals 14 residues. Germline loops: CDR1 ENHRY, CDR2 SYGVKD. The V end was cut by 11 bases, the J end by 2 bases, with 16 bases between. CDR3 region: CAAGNRGPYNEQFF. As DNA, the CDR3 is TGTGCCGCCGGCAATAGGGGCCCCTACAATGAGCAGTTCTTC.

This chain uses TRBV27 with TRBJ2-3, with TRBD1 as a possible D gene (6 bases). Germline CDR1 reads MNHEY; CDR2 reads SMNVEV (reference sequence). There are 13 residues in the CDR3. V lost 5 bases to trimming and J lost 4 bases, with 10 bases between them. The CDR3 DNA sequence: TGTGCCAGCAGTCCCCCAGGGGCAGATACGCAGTATTTT. This codes for CASSPPGADTQYF.

The rearrangement links TRBV9 to TRBJ2-1; D ambiguous. V was cut by 5 bases and J by 4 bases, with 7 bases left in between. This CDR3 has 12 amino acids. CDR1 SGDLS and CDR2 YYNGEE come from the germline V gene. The CDR3 region is CASSSLYNEQFF. The CDR3 coding sequence is TGTGCCAGCAGTTCCCTTTACAATGAGCAGTTCTTC. The full variable domain, its missing parts supplied by reference TRBV9 and TRBJ2-1, is DSGVTQTPKHLITATGQRVTLRCSPRSGDLSVYWYQQSLDQGLQFLIQYYNGEERAKGNILERFSAQQFPDLHSELNLSSLELGDSALYFCASSSLYNEQFFGPGTRLTVL.

This clone was seen just once. The J gene is TRBJ1-1, the V gene TRBV19; 7 nucleotides align to TRBD1. The CDR3 runs 14 residues. After removal of 6 bases from V and 6 bases from J, the junction contained 10 bases not matched to a gene. Germline V gene sequence: CDR1 LNHDA, CDR2 SQIVND (reference sequence). The CDR3: CASRGTAGQSEAFF. In DNA form, the CDR3 reads TGTGCCAGTAGAGGGACAGCCGGGCAATCTGAAGCTTTCTTT.

The chain joins TRBV6-5 to TRBJ1-2; D unresolved. The length of the CDR3 is 14 residues. Germline CDR1 MNHEY, CDR2 SVGAGI. The ends were cut back, 6 bases at V and 4 bases at J, with 15 bases in the middle. The CDR3 protein is CASRESAGLYGYTF. The CDR3 coding sequence is TGTGCCAGCAGGGAAAGCGCGGGCCTCTATGGCTACACCTTC.

This rearrangement joins TRBV6-6 to TRBJ2-5; 10 nucleotides line up with TRBD2. V shed 5 bases, J shed 2 bases, and the junction held 8 bases outside the gene matches. The CDR3 spans 16 residues. CDR1 is MNHNY and CDR2 is SVGAGI in the germline V gene (reference sequence). This chain's CDR3 is CASSRRLAGNQETQYF. The CDR3 region has the DNA TGTGCCAGCAGTAGGCGACTAGCGGGTAATCAAGAGACCCAGTACTTC.

The chain recombines TRBV28 with TRBJ1-5, with 8 bases matching TRBD1. Germline V gene sequence: CDR1 MDHEN, CDR2 SYDVKM. J was trimmed by 6 bases and V by 2 bases; bases with no gene match: 21. This CDR3 spans 20 amino acids. The CDR3 DNA follows: TGTGCCAGCAGTTTAAATGGGATGGGACAGTTTGGACAGGGAGGTCAGCCCCAGCATTTT. Its translation is CASSLNGMGQFGQGGQPQHF.

The rearrangement joins TRBV9 to TRBJ1-6, with D unclear. Trimming removed 0 bases from V and 0 bases from J, with 7 bases in between. The CDR3 is made up of 16 amino acids. Germline V gives CDR1 SGDLS, CDR2 YYNGEE. The DNA for the CDR3 is TGTGCCAGCAGCGTAGATGCGGTCTCCTATAATTCACCCCTCCACTTT. The encoded protein is CASSVDAVSYNSPLHF.

This clone has just a few counts. The genes are TRBV19 and TRBJ2-2; 10 positions agree with TRBD2. Trimming at V came to 4 bases and at J to 4 bases, leaving 3 bases not matched to a gene. CDR1 and CDR2 from the germline V gene are LNHDA and SQIVND (reference sequence). The CDR3 is 15 amino acids. The CDR3 reads CASSTRLAGTGELFF. The CDR3 DNA is TGTGCCAGTAGTACCCGACTAGCGGGCACCGGGGAGCTGTTTTTT.

With respect to this clone: A read error may be the cause here, since a much bigger clone is one base away. The CDR3 bases are TGTGCCAGCAGCTGGGGGAGGAACACTGAAGCTTTCTTT. Its translation: CASSWGRNTEAFF. The gene calls are TRBV7-8 and TRBJ1-1, with a tentative D call TRBD1 (5 bases). The CDR3 runs 13 residues. Germline values: CDR1 SGHVS, CDR2 FQNEAQ. Trimming shortened V by 4 bases and J by 1 base, and 7 bases separated the two germline ends.

Worth noting for this clone: At the DNA level, this CDR3 is encoded by other sequences in the same sample as well. V is TRBV10-3 and J is TRBJ2-3, with D uncertain. With 3 bases removed from V and 2 bases from J, the gap between germline ends came to 6 bases. Germline V gives CDR1 ENHRY, CDR2 SYGVKD. The CDR3 totals 13 residues. In DNA, the CDR3 is TGTGCCATCAGTGACGGCCACACAGATACGCAGTATTTT. It is translated as CAISDGHTDTQYF.

With regard to this clone: Here the CDR3 omits its conserved ending phenylalanine or tryptophan, so a read error is the likely source. The chain uses TRBV30 and TRBJ1-5, with TRBD1 identical over 8 bases. Trimming at V came to 5 bases and at J to 0 bases, leaving 3 bases not matched to a gene. The germline CDR1 and CDR2 sequences are GTSNPN and SVGIG (reference sequence). This CDR3 comprises 14 residues. The CDR3, as DNA: TGTGCCTGGGGACAGGGACATAGCAATCAGCCCCAGCATCTT. This gives the protein CAWGQGHSNQPQHL.

The table lists this clone with a few counts. The chain has TRBV7-6 and TRBJ2-2; the D is unclear. Germline assignment: CDR1 SGHVS and CDR2 FNYEAQ. Trimming removed 5 bases at V and 8 bases at J, with 18 bases between. CDR3 length: 15 residues. The CDR3 sequence: CASSPPALAQGELFF. DNA of the CDR3: TGTGCCAGCAGCCCCCCCGCCCTGGCCCAAGGGGAGCTGTTTTTT.

The chain joins TRBV4-3 to TRBJ2-3, with a weak D call TRBD1 (5 bases). V lost 4 bases to trimming and J lost 3 bases, with 14 bases between them. There are 15 residues in the CDR3. Germline V gene sequence: CDR1 LGHNA, CDR2 YSLEER. The chain's CDR3 is CASSRTLRGTDTQYF. CDR3 in DNA: TGCGCCAGCAGCCGGACACTTAGGGGAACAGATACGCAGTATTTT.

As concerns this clone: This specimen includes other DNA sequences encoding the same CDR3. The rearrangement links TRBV28 to TRBJ1-5; D is unresolved. The CDR3 is made up of 14 amino acids. The germline V and J ends were trimmed by 4 bases and 1 base, with 8 bases remaining between them. Germline lookup yields CDR1 MDHEN and CDR2 SYDVKM. The CDR3 DNA reads as TGTGCCAGCAGTTCCCGGGGAAGCAATCAGCCCCAGCATTTT. This codes for CASSSRGSNQPQHF.

This clone turned up a few times. The V and J genes are TRBV25-1 and TRBJ2-1; weak D call: TRBD2 (5 bases). This CDR3 has 14 amino acids. Deletions cut 5 bases from V and 6 bases from J, with 14 bases between. Per germline, CDR1 MGHDK and CDR2 SYGVNS. The CDR3 coding sequence is TGTGCCAGCAGTCCCCCACAAGCGGTCAATGAGCAGTTCTTC. Amino acid sequence: CASSPPQAVNEQFF.

The J gene is TRBJ1-6, the V gene TRBV5-6; 9 bases match TRBD1. The CDR3 is made up of 17 amino acids. V lost 0 bases to trimming and J lost 6 bases; unmatched junction nucleotides: 7. The V gene's germline CDR1 is SGHDT and CDR2 YYEEEE. The CDR3 coding sequence is TGTGCCAGCAGCTTGGGCGGGACAGGGTATGGTAATTCACCCCTCCACTTT. Translation gives CASSLGGTGYGNSPLHF.

The V call is TRBV12-5, the J call TRBJ1-1; D possibly corresponds to TRBD1 (5 bases). In germline, CDR1 is LGHNT, CDR2 FRNRAP. This CDR3 region has 18 residues. Trimming took 0 bases from V and 7 from J, leaving 24 bases between them. The CDR3 loop is CASGLVLDRSPRFDEAFF. The CDR3, as DNA: TGTGCTAGTGGTTTGGTACTAGACAGATCTCCGCGCTTTGATGAAGCTTTCTTT.